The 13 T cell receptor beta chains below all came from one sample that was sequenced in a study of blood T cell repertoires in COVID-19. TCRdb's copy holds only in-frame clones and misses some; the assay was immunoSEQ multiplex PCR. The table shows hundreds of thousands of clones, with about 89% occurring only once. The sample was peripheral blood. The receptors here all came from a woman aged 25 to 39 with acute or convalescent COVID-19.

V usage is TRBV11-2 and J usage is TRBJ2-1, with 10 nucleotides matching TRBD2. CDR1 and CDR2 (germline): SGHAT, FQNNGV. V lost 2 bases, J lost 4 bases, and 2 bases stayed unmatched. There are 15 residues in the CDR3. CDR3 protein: CASSLTSGAYNEQFF. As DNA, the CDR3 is TGTGCCAGCAGCTTAACTAGCGGGGCGTACAATGAGCAGTTCTTC.

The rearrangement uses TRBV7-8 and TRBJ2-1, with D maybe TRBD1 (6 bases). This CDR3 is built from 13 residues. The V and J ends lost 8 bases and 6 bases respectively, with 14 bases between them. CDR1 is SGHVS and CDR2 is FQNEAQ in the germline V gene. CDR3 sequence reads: CASGQRTLNEQFF. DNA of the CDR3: TGTGCCAGCGGACAGCGAACTCTCAATGAGCAGTTCTTC.

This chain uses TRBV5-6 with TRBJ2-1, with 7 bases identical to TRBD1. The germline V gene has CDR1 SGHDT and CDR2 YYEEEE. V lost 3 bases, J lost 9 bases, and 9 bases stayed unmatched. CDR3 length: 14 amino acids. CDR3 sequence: CASSSTGRWGEQFF. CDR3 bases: TGTGCCAGCAGCTCGACAGGGCGATGGGGTGAGCAGTTCTTC.

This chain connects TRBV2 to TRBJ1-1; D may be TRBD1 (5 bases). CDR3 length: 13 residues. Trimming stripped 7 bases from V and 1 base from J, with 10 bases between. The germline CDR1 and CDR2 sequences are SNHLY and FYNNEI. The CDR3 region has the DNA TGTGCCAGCACAGGGAACGAGAACACTGAAGCTTTCTTT. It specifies CASTGNENTEAFF.

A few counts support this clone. For the CDR3, the DNA is TGCGCCAGCAGTGAAGCGACAGGGGGTGTAACTGAAGCTTTCTTT. It specifies CASSEATGGVTEAFF. The rearrangement links TRBV10-2 to TRBJ1-1; 9 bases are shared with TRBD1. CDR3 length: 15 amino acids. V lost 3 bases and J lost 5; bases outside the gene matches: 7. The germline V gene has CDR1 WSHSY and CDR2 SAAADI.

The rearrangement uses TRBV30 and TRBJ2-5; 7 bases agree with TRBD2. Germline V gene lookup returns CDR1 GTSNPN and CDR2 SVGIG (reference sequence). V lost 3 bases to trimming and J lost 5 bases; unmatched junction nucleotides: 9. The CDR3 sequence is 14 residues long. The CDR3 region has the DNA TGTGCCTGGAGATGGGAGCGGGATAGGGAGACCCAGTACTTC. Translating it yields CAWRWERDRETQYF.

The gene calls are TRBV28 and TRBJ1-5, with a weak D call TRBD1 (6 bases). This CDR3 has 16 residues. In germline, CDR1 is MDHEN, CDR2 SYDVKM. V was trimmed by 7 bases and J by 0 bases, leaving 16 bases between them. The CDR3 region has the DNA TGTGCCAGCAACTCCAGGGGACCGGGTAGCAATCAGCCCCAGCATTTT. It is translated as CASNSRGPGSNQPQHF.

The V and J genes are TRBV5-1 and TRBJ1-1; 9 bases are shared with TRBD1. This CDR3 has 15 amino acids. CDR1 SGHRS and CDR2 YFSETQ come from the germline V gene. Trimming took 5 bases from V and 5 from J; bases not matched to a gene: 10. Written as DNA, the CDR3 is TGCGCCAGCAGTTTTGGGGGGACAGGGTGGACTGAAGCTTTCTTT. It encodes CASSFGGTGWTEAFF.

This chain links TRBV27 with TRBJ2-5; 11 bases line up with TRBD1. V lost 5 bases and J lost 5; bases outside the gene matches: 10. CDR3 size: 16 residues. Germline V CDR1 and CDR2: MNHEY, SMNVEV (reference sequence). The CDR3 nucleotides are TGTGCCAGCAGTCCGGACGGGACAGGGGGTGGGGAGACCCAGTACTTC. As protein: CASSPDGTGGGETQYF.

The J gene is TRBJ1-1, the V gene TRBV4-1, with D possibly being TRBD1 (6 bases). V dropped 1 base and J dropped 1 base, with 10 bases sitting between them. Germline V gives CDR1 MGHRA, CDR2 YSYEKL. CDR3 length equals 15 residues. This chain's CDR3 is CASSQVEGENTEAFF. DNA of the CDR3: TGCGCCAGCAGCCAAGTTGAGGGGGAGAACACTGAAGCTTTCTTT.

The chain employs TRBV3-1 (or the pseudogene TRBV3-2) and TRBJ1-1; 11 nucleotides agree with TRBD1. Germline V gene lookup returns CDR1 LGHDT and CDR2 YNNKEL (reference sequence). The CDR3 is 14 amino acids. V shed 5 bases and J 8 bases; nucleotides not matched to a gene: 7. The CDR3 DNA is TGTGCCAGCAGCTTAGGGACAGGGGGTTCCGAAGCTTTCTTT. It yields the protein CASSLGTGGSEAFF.

This chain's CDR3 is CASRGQEGTDTQYF. CDR3 sequence (DNA): TGCGCCAGCAGGGGACAGGAAGGCACAGATACGCAGTATTTT. J is TRBJ2-3 and V is TRBV5-1, with TRBD1 matching over 8 bases. This CDR3 is 14 amino acids long. Germline CDR1 is SGHRS and CDR2 is YFSETQ. After removal of 5 bases from V and 1 base from J, the junction contained 3 bases not matched to a gene.

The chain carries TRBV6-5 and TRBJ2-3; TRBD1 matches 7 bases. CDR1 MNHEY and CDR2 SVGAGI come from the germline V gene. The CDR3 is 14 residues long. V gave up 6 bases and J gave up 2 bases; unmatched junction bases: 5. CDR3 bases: TGTGCCAGCAGCCGGGACAGCCCCACAGATACGCAGTATTTT. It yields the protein CASSRDSPTDTQYF.